The 28 T cell receptor beta chains below all came from one sample that was sequenced in a study of T-cell memory formation after mild COVID-19. TCRdb reprocessed the 5' RACE reads via MiXCR and lists one record per CDR3 protein. The sample lists under 600,000 distinct CDR3 sequences, about 22% occurring once. The specimen sequenced was PBMCs or a T cell subset sorted from them (not recorded which). The origin of the receptors is an adult woman who had mild COVID-19 (a few samples of this study predate the infection). Cell type and time point are not known.

The chain has TRBV29-1 and TRBJ1-1; the D is unclear. CDR1 is SQVTM and CDR2 is ANQGSEA in the germline V gene. Trimming left V 4 bases short and J 3 bases short, with 9 bases between. The CDR3 runs to 12 residues. The CDR3 region is CSVAGIYTEAFF. The CDR3 coding sequence is TGCAGCGTTGCTGGCATATACACTGAAGCTTTCTTT.

This clonotype showed up just once. The chain links TRBV6-4 to TRBJ1-1; D remains unclear. Germline lookup yields CDR1 MRHNA and CDR2 SNTAGT. The CDR3 sequence is 14 residues long. Trimming removed 4 bases at V and 2 bases at J, with 11 bases between. In DNA, the CDR3 is TGTGCCAGCAGTGTAACGTCAACCAACACTGAAGCTTTCTTT. Translated, it gives CASSVTSTNTEAFF.

The chain recombines TRBV3-1 with TRBJ1-4; D ambiguous. V was cut by 3 bases and J by 5 bases, with 4 bases left in between. The CDR3 has 12 residues. The germline V gene has CDR1 LGHDT and CDR2 YNNKEL (reference sequence). This chain's CDR3 is CASSHPNEKLFF. For the CDR3, the DNA is TGTGCCAGCAGCCACCCAAATGAAAAACTGTTTTTT.

This clonotype was counted only a few times. The chain joins TRBV7-2 to TRBJ2-3; possibly TRBD2 for D (6 bases). The CDR3 is 19 residues long. CDR1 is SGHTA and CDR2 is FQGNSA in the germline V gene. The V end was cut by 9 bases, the J end by 7 bases, with 35 bases between. The chain's CDR3 is CASTPRTRRGPGGLNTQYF. For the CDR3, the DNA is TGTGCCAGTACTCCAAGAACCCGGCGGGGCCCAGGCGGATTGAATACGCAGTATTTT.

V usage is TRBV20-1 and J usage is TRBJ2-2; D is possibly TRBD1 (6 bases). The V and J ends lost 3 bases and 5 bases respectively, with 19 bases between them. This CDR3 region has 16 residues. Per the germline V gene, CDR1 is DFQATT and CDR2 is SNEGSKA (reference sequence). The CDR3 sequence: CSASTGLGVETGELFF. In DNA form, the CDR3 reads TGCAGTGCTAGTACAGGGTTGGGTGTCGAAACCGGGGAGCTGTTTTTT.

This clonotype was counted only a few times. J is TRBJ2-7 and V is TRBV7-8, with 11 bases fitting TRBD2. With V trimmed by 2 bases and J by 5 bases, 8 bases remained unmatched. CDR3 length: 16 residues. From germline, CDR1 is SGHVS and CDR2 FQNEAQ. The CDR3 loop reads CASSLYSSGRADEQYF. CDR3 DNA: TGTGCCAGCAGCTTATACAGTAGCGGGAGGGCCGACGAGCAGTACTTC.

The gene calls are TRBV6-2 or TRBV6-3 and TRBJ2-1; D is unresolved. The V end lost 6 bases, the J end lost 6 bases, and 12 bases lay between the germline ends. This CDR3 spans 13 amino acids. Germline CDR1 and CDR2: MNHEY and SVGEGT. The CDR3 DNA sequence: TGTGCCAGCAGCTTTAGATGGGGCAATGAGCAGTTCTTC. This codes for CASSFRWGNEQFF.

The CDR3 sequence is CASSLRYRYREGETQYF. The CDR3, as DNA: TGTGCCAGCAGTTTACGATATCGGTACAGGGAGGGAGAGACCCAGTACTTC. The chain carries TRBV12-3 or TRBV12-4 and TRBJ2-5; D is possibly TRBD2 (7 bases). CDR3 length: 17 amino acids. The ends were cut back, 2 bases at V and 4 bases at J, with 20 bases in the middle.

This chain links TRBV2 with TRBJ2-3; possible D gene TRBD2, 6 bases. V lost 6 bases and J 0 bases, leaving 13 bases between the germline ends. CDR3 size: 15 residues. Germline V gene lookup returns CDR1 SNHLY and CDR2 FYNNEI. The CDR3 here is CASRRELTSTDTQYF. CDR3 nucleotides: TGTGCCAGCAGACGGGAGTTAACTAGCACAGATACGCAGTATTTT. Combining the CDR3 with reference TRBV2 and TRBJ2-3 gives the whole variable domain EPEVTQTPSHQVTQMGQEVILRCVPISNHLYFYWYRQILGQKVEFLVSFYNNEISEKSEIFDDQFSVERPDGSNFTLKIRSTKLEDSAMYFCASRRELTSTDTQYFGPGTRLTVL.

This chain joins TRBV7-8 and TRBJ2-3; TRBD1 matches 8 bases. J gave up 2 bases and V 9 bases, and 4 bases lay outside the gene matches. The CDR3 contains 13 residues. Germline V gene lookup returns CDR1 SGHVS and CDR2 FQNEAQ. The CDR3 DNA reads TGTGCCAGTTTGGACAGGGTCACAGATACGCAGTATTTT. Its translation: CASLDRVTDTQYF.

This clonotype has only a few counts. This chain joins TRBV5-1 and TRBJ1-1, with 9 positions matching TRBD1. CDR3 length equals 15 residues. Trimming cost V 4 bases and J 8 bases; bases outside gene matches: 12. CDR1 is SGHRS, CDR2 YFSETQ, per germline. The chain's CDR3 is CASSQWDRAAKEAFF. The CDR3 DNA follows: TGCGCCAGCAGCCAGTGGGACAGGGCGGCGAAGGAAGCTTTCTTT.

The rearrangement uses TRBV5-6 and TRBJ1-5, with D unclear. The CDR3 extends over 14 amino acids. Germline CDR1 is SGHDT and CDR2 is YYEEEE. The V end was cut by 2 bases, the J end by 5 bases, with 11 bases between. The CDR3 DNA follows: TGTGCCAGCAGCTTACGCCTGAGGGATCAGCCCCAGCATTTT. Encoded protein: CASSLRLRDQPQHF.

This clonotype has ten or more counts. The rearrangement joins TRBV28 to TRBJ1-2; possibly TRBD1 for D (5 bases). This CDR3 is 13 amino acids long. V lost 6 bases and J 0 bases, leaving 8 bases between the germline ends. Germline V gene sequence: CDR1 MDHEN, CDR2 SYDVKM. CDR3 amino acids: CASRTTANYGYTF. In DNA form, the CDR3 reads TGTGCCAGCAGAACGACAGCTAACTATGGCTACACCTTC.

The chain combines TRBV7-6 with TRBJ2-3; TRBD2 might be the D (6 bases). The CDR3 is made up of 14 amino acids. Trimming left V 2 bases short and J 5 bases short, with 11 bases between. From germline, CDR1 is SGHVS and CDR2 FNYEAQ. As DNA, the CDR3 is TGTGCCAGCAGCTTAAGGAGGGGAAGAGATACGCAGTATTTT. This encodes CASSLRRGRDTQYF.

This clonotype has a handful of counts. The rearrangement links TRBV29-1 to TRBJ1-2; unclear D gene. V was clipped by 4 bases and J by 5 bases, with 14 bases between them. From germline, CDR1 is SQVTM and CDR2 ANQGSEA. CDR3 size: 13 residues. The CDR3 DNA reads as TGCAGCGTTGTCTCACCAGTGTCATATGGCTACACCTTC. Protein product: CSVVSPVSYGYTF.

This chain uses TRBV7-9 with TRBJ1-1; D may be TRBD1 (5 bases). V was pared by 4 bases and J by 4 bases, with 16 bases between. Germline assignment: CDR1 SEHNR and CDR2 FQNEAQ (reference sequence). The CDR3 runs to 15 residues. The CDR3 DNA sequence: TGTGCCAGCAGCTCAACCCGACAGAGCAGCACTGAAGCTTTCTTT. This encodes CASSSTRQSSTEAFF. Complete variable domain (other parts from reference TRBV7-9 and TRBJ1-1): DTGVSQNPRHKITKRGQNVTFRCDPISEHNRLYWYRQTLGQGPEFLTYFQNEAQLEKSRLLSDRFSAERPKGSFSTLEIQRTEQGDSAMYLCASSSTRQSSTEAFFGQGTRLTVV.

V is TRBV20-1 and J is TRBJ2-4; perhaps D is TRBD1 or TRBD2 (5 bases each). The V end lost 3 bases, the J end lost 2 bases, and 11 bases lay between the germline ends. The CDR3 is made up of 14 amino acids. CDR1 and CDR2 (germline): DFQATT, SNEGSKA (reference sequence). The chain's CDR3 is CSASGWGTKNIQYF. The CDR3 coding sequence is TGCAGTGCTAGTGGCTGGGGGACCAAAAACATTCAGTACTTC.

The rearrangement joins TRBV20-1 to TRBJ2-1; 12 bases match TRBD2. Germline lookup yields CDR1 DFQATT and CDR2 SNEGSKA (reference sequence). The CDR3 sequence is 13 residues long. V lost 6 bases to trimming and J lost 8 bases; unmatched junction nucleotides: 5. This CDR3 is CSAGTSGSYEQFF. The CDR3 DNA follows: TGCAGTGCCGGGACTAGCGGGTCTTATGAGCAGTTCTTC.

This chain joins TRBV7-8 and TRBJ2-1; 12 nucleotides match TRBD2. The V gene's germline CDR1 is SGHVS and CDR2 FQNEAQ. The CDR3 spans 17 residues. The ends lost 1 base at V and 6 bases at J; junction bases unmatched: 7. The CDR3, as DNA: TGTGCCAGCAGCTTAGACACGCTAGCGGGAGGGCCCAATGAGCAGTTCTTC. It encodes CASSLDTLAGGPNEQFF.

The genes are TRBV5-1 and TRBJ1-2; D is uncertain. Trimming pared 5 bases from V and 2 bases from J, leaving 13 bases between. There are 14 residues in the CDR3. Germline values: CDR1 SGHRS, CDR2 YFSETQ. CDR3 amino acids: CASRPEQSNYGYTF. The CDR3 region has the DNA TGCGCCAGCAGGCCCGAACAGTCGAACTATGGCTACACCTTC. Full variable domain (remainder filled in from reference TRBV5-1 and TRBJ1-2): KAGVTQTPRYLIKTRGQQVTLSCSPISGHRSVSWYQQTPGQGLQFLFEYFSETQRNKGNFPGRFSGRQFSNSRSEMNVSTLELGDSALYLCASRPEQSNYGYTFGSGTRLTVV.

This clonotype was observed a few times. This chain joins TRBV3-1 and TRBJ1-1; the D gene is possibly TRBD1 (6 bases). Trimming stripped 3 bases from V and 2 bases from J, with 10 bases between. Germline V gene sequence: CDR1 LGHDT, CDR2 YNNKEL (reference sequence). The CDR3 runs 14 residues. CDR3 DNA: TGTGCCAGCAGCCACAGGGGAACAAACACTGAAGCTTTCTTT. Residues: CASSHRGTNTEAFF.

The chain recombines TRBV7-2 with TRBJ2-7, with TRBD2 identical over 10 bases. There are 15 residues in the CDR3. Germline CDR1 SGHTA, CDR2 FQGNSA. The V gene end was trimmed by 5 bases and the J gene end by 0 bases; junction bases not matched to a gene: 4. In nucleotides, the CDR3 is TGTGCCAGCAGCCGAGGACTAGCGGACTCCTACGAGCAGTACTTC. This codes for CASSRGLADSYEQYF.

This clonotype has just a few counts. The chain carries TRBV7-9 and TRBJ1-6, with D possibly being TRBD1 (5 bases). The germline V and J ends were trimmed by 7 bases and 7 bases, with 11 bases remaining between them. Germline V CDR1 and CDR2: SEHNR, FQNEAQ (reference sequence). The CDR3 totals 13 residues. Here the CDR3 DNA reads TGTGCCAGCACCGATGCAGGGAATTCACCCCTCCACTTT. This codes for CASTDAGNSPLHF.

The CDR3 nucleotides are TGTGCCAGTAGTTCACCCGGGACAGGGGTCACAGATACGCAGTATTTT. Translation gives CASSSPGTGVTDTQYF. This sequence joins TRBV19 and TRBJ2-3; 10 nucleotides line up with TRBD1. Germline CDR1 is LNHDA and CDR2 is SQIVND (reference sequence). V dropped 5 bases and J dropped 2; count of bases not matched to a gene: 7. This CDR3 contains 16 residues. Together with reference TRBV19 and TRBJ2-3, the CDR3 gives the full variable domain: DGGITQSPKYLFRKEGQNVTLSCEQNLNHDAMYWYRQDPGQGLRLIYYSQIVNDFQKGDIAEGYSVSREKKESFPLTVTSAQKNPTAFYLCASSSPGTGVTDTQYFGPGTRLTVL.

The chain combines TRBV4-2 with TRBJ2-3, with 11 bases fitting TRBD2. Germline-derived CDR1 and CDR2 are LGHNA and YNFKEQ. CDR3 length: 17 residues. V lost 6 bases, J lost 0 bases, and 8 bases stayed unmatched. This CDR3 is CASRQAGTSGSTDTQYF. The CDR3 DNA sequence: TGTGCCAGCAGACAGGCCGGGACTAGCGGAAGCACAGATACGCAGTATTTT.

This clonotype occurred a few times. The V call is TRBV5-1, the J call TRBJ2-1; either TRBD1 or TRBD2 may fit D (5 bases each). The germline gives CDR1 SGHRS, CDR2 YFSETQ. The CDR3 runs 15 residues. V dropped 2 bases and J dropped 0 bases, with 9 bases sitting between them. The CDR3 here is CASSLTGRSYNEQFF. CDR3 DNA sequence: TGCGCCAGCAGCTTAACGGGACGCTCCTACAATGAGCAGTTCTTC.

This clonotype has a count of ten or more. The chain has TRBV7-3 and TRBJ2-3; TRBD2 aligns across 9 bases. Germline V lookup: CDR1 SGHTA, CDR2 FQGTGA. This CDR3 has 17 residues. After removal of 5 bases from V and 0 bases from J, the junction contained 9 bases not matched to a gene. The CDR3 DNA is TGTGCCAGCAGCAATTATGTAACTAGCGGGAGCACAGATACGCAGTATTTT. Translating it yields CASSNYVTSGSTDTQYF.

A few counts support this clonotype. The rearrangement links TRBV5-5 to TRBJ1-5, with a tentative D call TRBD1 (5 bases). The CDR3 totals 15 residues. CDR1 and CDR2 from the germline V gene are SGHKS and YYEKEE (reference sequence). V was cut by 4 bases and J by 3 bases, with 14 bases left in between. The CDR3 nucleotides read TGTGCCAGCAGCCCCATCCCAGGGAACAATCAGCCCCAGCATTTT. It encodes CASSPIPGNNQPQHF.